This T cell receptor beta chain derives from a study of T cell changes during pregnancy in multiple sclerosis (dated by TCRdb to about 2019). Context from the whole study: The study examined how the T cell repertoire changed over the course of pregnancy in women with multiple sclerosis.

Concerning this clone: Its antigen remains unidentified. No per-base quality is available; no much larger clone lies one base away.

CDR1 MGHDK and CDR2 SYGVNS are derived from the germline V gene. Clipping removes 5 bases from V and 3 bases from J, with 7 as the unmatched junction base count. From its cysteine to its phenylalanine, the CDR3 spans 16 amino acids. The retained sequence is limited to the CDR3, 48 bases, with the frame set at the first base. Library preparation was by the immunoSEQ multiplex PCR assay. TCRdb took over this immuneACCESS table, retaining in-frame rearrangements with V and J assigned. Such tables are incomplete; in checked studies, under half of the missing clones stem from an unresolved V gene, and the remainder is unexplained. A total of around 97,000 clones appear in this sample, 75% to 95% of them only once. The ten largest clones capture around 0.8% of the sample.

The rearrangement joined TRBV25-1 to TRBJ2-3, and 11 junction bases match TRBD2. The sequencing here drew on peripheral blood, taken in the second trimester of pregnancy. The source is a female donor in good health, enrolled as a control in a pregnancy study. The sequenced DNA is TGTGCCAGCAGTCCTCCGGGACTAGCGGTAACAGATACGCAGTATTTT. Its product reads: CASSPPGLAVTDTQYF.